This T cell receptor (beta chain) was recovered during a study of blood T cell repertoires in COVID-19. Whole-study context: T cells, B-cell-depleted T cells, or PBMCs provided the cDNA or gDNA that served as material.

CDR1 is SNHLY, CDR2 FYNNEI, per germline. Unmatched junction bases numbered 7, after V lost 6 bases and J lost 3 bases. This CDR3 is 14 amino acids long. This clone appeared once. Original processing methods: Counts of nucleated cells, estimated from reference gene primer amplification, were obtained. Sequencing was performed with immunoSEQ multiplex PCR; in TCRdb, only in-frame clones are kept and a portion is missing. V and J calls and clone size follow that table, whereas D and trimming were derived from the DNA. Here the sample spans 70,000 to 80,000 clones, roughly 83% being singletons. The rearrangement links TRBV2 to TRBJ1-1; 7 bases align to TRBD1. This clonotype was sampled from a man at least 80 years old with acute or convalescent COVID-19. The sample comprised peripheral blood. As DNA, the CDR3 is TGTGCCAGCAGCGATAAAGGGGGCGACACTGAAGCTTTCTTT. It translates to CASSDKGGDTEAFF.